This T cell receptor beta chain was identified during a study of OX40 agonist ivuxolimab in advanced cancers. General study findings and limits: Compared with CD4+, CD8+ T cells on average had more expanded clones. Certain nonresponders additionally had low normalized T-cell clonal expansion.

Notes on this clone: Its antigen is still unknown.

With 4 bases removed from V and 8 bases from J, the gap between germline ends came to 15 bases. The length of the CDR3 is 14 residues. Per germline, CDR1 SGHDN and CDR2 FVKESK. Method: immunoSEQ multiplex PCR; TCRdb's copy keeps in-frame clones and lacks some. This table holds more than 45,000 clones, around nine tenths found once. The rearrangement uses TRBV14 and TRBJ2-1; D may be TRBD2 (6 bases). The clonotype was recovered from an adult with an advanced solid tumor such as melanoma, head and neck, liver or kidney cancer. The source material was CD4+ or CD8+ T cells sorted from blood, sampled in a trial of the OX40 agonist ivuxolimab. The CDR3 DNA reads TGTGCCAGCAGCCCCCTCACTAGCAGTTATGAGCAGTTCTTC. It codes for CASSPLTSSYEQFF.